This T cell receptor (beta chain) was identified in a study of cytomegalovirus exposure and HLA in healthy donors. Germline V gene lookup returns CDR1 MNHEY and CDR2 SMNVEV (reference sequence). The CDR3 has 14 residues. The V segment lost 3 bases and the J segment 7 bases; nucleotides outside the gene matches: 3. Researchers ran the PCR with 60 Vbeta and 13 Jbeta primers. Using immunoSEQ multiplex PCR, the repertoire was profiled, and TCRdb retains in-frame clones only, with some absent. The data hold some 170,000 clones, with around 81% observed a single time. The specimen sequenced was PBMCs. The TCR originated in a woman aged 45-65 years in good health and CMV-seronegative. The chain links TRBV27 to TRBJ1-6, with 7 bases identical to TRBD1. Here the CDR3 DNA reads TGTGCCAGCAGTTTCCGGGACAGAAATTCACCCCTCCACTTT. This gives the protein CASSFRDRNSPLHF.